This TCR beta chain emerged from a study of control samples from healthy donors and cancer patients. The CDR3 contains 13 residues. The V segment lost 6 bases and the J segment 8 bases; nucleotides outside the gene matches: 7. Only in-frame clones appear in the TCRdb table, and some are missing; sequencing was by immunoSEQ multiplex PCR. The table lists around 50,000 clones, approximately 90% of them singletons. The origin of this receptor is a young man with colorectal cancer. V gene TRBV12-3 or TRBV12-4 combines with J gene TRBJ1-2, with TRBD1 matching 9 bases. Sequenced input: PBMCs. The CDR3 is CASRLQGARGYTF. As DNA, the CDR3 is TGTGCCAGCAGACTACAGGGGGCAAGGGGCTACACCTTC.